This T cell receptor (beta chain) was identified in a study of regulatory T cells in long-lasting Graves disease. The TCR beta library used iRepertoire HTBI primers with Arm-PCR amplification of CDR3. TCRdb recomputed calls from the multiplex PCR reads with MiXCR, one row per CDR3 protein. The sample records a few hundred thousand distinct CDR3 sequences, roughly 24% being singletons. Germline loops: CDR1 MDHEN, CDR2 SYDVKM. This CDR3 spans 14 amino acids. V was cut by 5 bases and J by 5 bases, with 12 bases left in between. Noted time point: persistent/refractory GD, antithyroid drugs over 5 years with positive TRAb. PBMC-derived RNA was used for the TCR library. Ten or more counts support this clonotype.

The chain joins TRBV28 to TRBJ2-2; D remains unclear. Sample: peripheral blood mononuclear cells (PBMCs), taken when the disease was refractory, from a patient treated with antithyroid drugs. The sequence was obtained from a woman between 35 and 50 years old with Graves disease. CDR3 region: CASSPSLWTGELFF. The CDR3 nucleotides are TGTGCCAGCAGTCCCTCTTTGTGGACCGGGGAGCTGTTTTTT.